This TCR beta chain derives from a study of blood T cell repertoires in COVID-19. About the study: Spain, Italy and the United States supplied samples that represented acute and convalescent COVID-19.

Allocation to cohorts depended on clinical history reported by the participants. V was clipped by 5 bases and J by 7 bases; unmatched bases: 10. The V gene's germline CDR1 is SGHNT and CDR2 YENEEA. This CDR3 spans 16 amino acids. The repertoire was sequenced with immunoSEQ multiplex PCR; TCRdb's copy has only in-frame clones and lacks some. This table holds some 380,000 clones, around 90% found once. Sample: PBMCs or T cells enriched from blood (not recorded which). This sequence joins TRBV11-3 and TRBJ2-1, with TRBD2 matching over 11 bases. This sequence originates from a woman aged 40 to 55 with acute COVID-19. The CDR3 sequence is CASSISGGAGSNEQFF. As DNA, the CDR3 is TGTGCCAGCAGCATTAGCGGGGGGGCTGGTAGTAATGAGCAGTTCTTC.